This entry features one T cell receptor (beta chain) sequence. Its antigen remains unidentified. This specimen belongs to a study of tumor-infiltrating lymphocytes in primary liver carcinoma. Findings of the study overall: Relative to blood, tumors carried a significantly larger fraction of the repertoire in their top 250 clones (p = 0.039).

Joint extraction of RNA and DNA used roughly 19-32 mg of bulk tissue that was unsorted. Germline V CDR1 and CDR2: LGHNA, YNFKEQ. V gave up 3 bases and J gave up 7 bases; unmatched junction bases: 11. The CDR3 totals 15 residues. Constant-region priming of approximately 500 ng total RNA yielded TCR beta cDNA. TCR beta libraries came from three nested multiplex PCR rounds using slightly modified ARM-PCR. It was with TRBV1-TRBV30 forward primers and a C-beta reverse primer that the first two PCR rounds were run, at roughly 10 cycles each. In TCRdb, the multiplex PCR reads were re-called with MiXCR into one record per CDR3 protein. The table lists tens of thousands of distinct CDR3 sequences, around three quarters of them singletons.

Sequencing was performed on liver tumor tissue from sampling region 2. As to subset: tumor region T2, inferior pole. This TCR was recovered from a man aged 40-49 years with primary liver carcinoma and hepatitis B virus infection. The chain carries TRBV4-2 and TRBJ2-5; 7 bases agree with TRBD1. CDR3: CASSHEQAAGGTQYF. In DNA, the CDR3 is TGTGCCAGCAGCCATGAGCAGGCGGCAGGGGGGACCCAGTACTTC.